This T cell receptor beta chain was captured in a study of monozygotic twins with inflammatory bowel disease. TCRdb reprocessed the 5' RACE reads and stores each CDR3 protein as one record, lacking DNA. Found here are about 380,000 distinct CDR3 sequences; the top ten clones hold 2.6%. This CDR3 spans 15 amino acids. Germline V gene lookup returns CDR1 SNHLY and CDR2 FYNNEI. The sequence came from a human donor with ulcerative colitis or Crohn's disease, or a healthy co-twin of an affected twin (not recorded which). Sequencing used blood. V gene TRBV2 combines with J gene TRBJ2-5; TCRdb designates TRBD2, a call that cannot be tested without DNA. The CDR3 sequence: CASSLDLAGEETQYF. Based on the CDR3 plus reference TRBV2 and TRBJ2-5, the full variable domain is EPEVTQTPSHQVTQMGQEVILRCVPISNHLYFYWYRQILGQKVEFLVSFYNNEISEKSEIFDDQFSVERPDGSNFTLKIRSTKLEDSAMYFCASSLDLAGEETQYFGPGTRLLVL.